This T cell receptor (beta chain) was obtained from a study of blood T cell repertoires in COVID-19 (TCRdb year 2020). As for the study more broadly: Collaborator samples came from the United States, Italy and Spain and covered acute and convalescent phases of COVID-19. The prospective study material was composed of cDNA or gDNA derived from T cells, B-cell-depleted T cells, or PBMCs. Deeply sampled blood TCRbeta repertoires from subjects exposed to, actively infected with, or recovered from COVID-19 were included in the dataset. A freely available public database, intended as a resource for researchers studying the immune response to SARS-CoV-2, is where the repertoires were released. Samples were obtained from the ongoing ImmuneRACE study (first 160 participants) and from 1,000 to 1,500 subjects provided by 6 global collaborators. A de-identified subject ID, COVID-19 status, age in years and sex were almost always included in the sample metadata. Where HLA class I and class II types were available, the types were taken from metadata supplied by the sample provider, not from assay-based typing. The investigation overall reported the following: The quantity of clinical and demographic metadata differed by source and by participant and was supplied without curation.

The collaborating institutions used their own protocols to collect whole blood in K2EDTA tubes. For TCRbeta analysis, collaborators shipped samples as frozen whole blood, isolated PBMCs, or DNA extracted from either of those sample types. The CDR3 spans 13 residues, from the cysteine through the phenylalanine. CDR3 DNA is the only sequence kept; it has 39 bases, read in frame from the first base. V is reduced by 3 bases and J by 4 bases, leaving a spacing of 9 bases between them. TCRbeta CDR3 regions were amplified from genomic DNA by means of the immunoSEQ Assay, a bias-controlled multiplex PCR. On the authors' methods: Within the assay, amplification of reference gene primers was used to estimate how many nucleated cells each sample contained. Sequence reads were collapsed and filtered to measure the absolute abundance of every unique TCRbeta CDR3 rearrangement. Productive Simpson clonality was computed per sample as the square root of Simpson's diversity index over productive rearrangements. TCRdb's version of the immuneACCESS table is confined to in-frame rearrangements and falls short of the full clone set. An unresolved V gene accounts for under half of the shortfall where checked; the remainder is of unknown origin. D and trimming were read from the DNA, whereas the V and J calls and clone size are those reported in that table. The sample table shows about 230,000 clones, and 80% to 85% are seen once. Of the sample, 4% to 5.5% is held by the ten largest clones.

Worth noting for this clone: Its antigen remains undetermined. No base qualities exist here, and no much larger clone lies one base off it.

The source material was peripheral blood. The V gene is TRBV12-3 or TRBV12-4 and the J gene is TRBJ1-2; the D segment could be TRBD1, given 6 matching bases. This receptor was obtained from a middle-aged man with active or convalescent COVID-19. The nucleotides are TGTGCCAGCAGTTTTAGGGGGTTCTATGGCTACACCTTC. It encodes CASSFRGFYGYTF.